A selection of T cell receptor beta chains follows, all from one sample in a study of blood T cell repertoires in COVID-19. The repertoire was sequenced with immunoSEQ multiplex PCR; TCRdb's copy has only in-frame clones and lacks some. Of about 220,000 clones listed, approximately 83% are singletons. Sequenced: PBMCs or T cells enriched from blood (not recorded which). These receptor sequences come from a woman aged 60-75 years who had recovered from COVID-19. Both conserved end residues are part of each CDR3. Each record gives: J gene, D gene, clone size, V gene, CDR3 protein, CDR3 DNA. A D gene is named only where the DNA matches it firmly. Expanded clones are given a class, and other clones once, few, many or no size at all.

TRBJ2-5,TRBD2,-,TRBV6-1,CASSDGGERRKTQYF,TGTGCCAGCAGTGACGGGGGGGAGCGGCGGAAGACCCAGTACTTC
TRBJ1-2,TRBD1,-,TRBV19,CASSMGDRDGYTF,TGTGCCAGTAGTATGGGGGACAGGGATGGCTACACCTTC
TRBJ2-5,TRBD2,-,TRBV5-6,CASSLAGTSAGQETQYF,TGTGCCAGCAGCTTGGCCGGGACTAGCGCGGGTCAGGAGACCCAGTACTTC
TRBJ2-7,TRBD2,-,TRBV2,CASRVSGNSYEQYF,TGTGCCAGCAGAGTTAGCGGGAACTCCTACGAGCAGTACTTC
TRBJ2-2,TRBD1,-,TRBV27,CASSSTGGWTGELFF,TGTGCCAGCAGCTCAACAGGGGGTTGGACCGGGGAGCTGTTTTTT
TRBJ1-1,-,-,TRBV6-4,CASRARLQQAFF,TGTGCCAGCAGGGCCCGATTGCAACAAGCTTTCTTT
TRBJ1-5,-,-,TRBV21-1,CANVRRQGGYSNQPQHF,TGTGCCAACGTCCGGCGACAGGGAGGATATAGCAATCAGCCCCAGCATTTT
TRBJ1-1,TRBD1,-,TRBV27,CASSRTGINTEAFF,TGTGCCAGCAGTCGGACAGGAATAAACACTGAAGCTTTCTTT
TRBJ2-7,-,few,TRBV21-1,CASSYPGHEQYF,TGTGCCAGCAGCTATCCGGGTCACGAGCAGTACTTC
TRBJ1-1,TRBD1,-,TRBV5-1,CASSFRSSGQGGTEAFF,TGCGCCAGCAGTTTCCGATCGTCGGGACAGGGAGGAACTGAAGCTTTCTTT
TRBJ1-1,-,-,TRBV25-1,CASSELQGVNTEAFF,TGTGCCAGCAGTGAACTCCAGGGCGTGAACACTGAAGCTTTCTTT
TRBJ2-2,TRBD1,-,TRBV27,CASSLWTGNTGELFF,TGTGCCAGCAGTTTATGGACAGGGAACACCGGGGAGCTGTTTTTT
TRBJ1-2,TRBD1,-,TRBV3-1/TRBV3-2,CASSLLDRGANYGYTF,TGTGCCAGCAGCCTACTGGACAGGGGAGCTAACTATGGCTACACCTTC
TRBJ2-3,-,few,TRBV21-1,CATKAASGIISDTQYF,TGTGCCACCAAAGCGGCTAGCGGGATTATTTCAGATACGCAGTATTTT
TRBJ2-3,TRBD1,-,TRBV11-1,CASTLRDRDPDTQYF,TGTGCCAGCACCCTCCGGGACAGGGATCCAGATACGCAGTATTTT
TRBJ2-2,-,-,TRBV7-3,CASSQLGRLGGTGELFF,TGTGCCAGCAGCCAACTAGGACGGCTGGGGGGCACCGGGGAGCTGTTTTTT
TRBJ1-1,TRBD1,-,TRBV19,CASSKQGRTEAFF,TGTGCCAGTAGCAAACAGGGGAGGACTGAAGCTTTCTTT
TRBJ2-2,-,few,TRBV7-2,CASSATGRTNGELFF,TGTGCCAGCAGCGCGACGGGACGGACTAACGGGGAGCTGTTTTTT
TRBJ1-5,-,-,TRBV6-1,CASSEGEGIYSNQPQHF,TGTGCCAGCAGTGAAGGGGAGGGTATCTATAGCAATCAGCCCCAGCATTTT
TRBJ1-5,-,once,TRBV5-4,CASSRDINQPQHF,TGTGCCAGCAGCCGGGACATAAATCAGCCCCAGCATTTT
TRBJ2-7,-,few,TRBV7-6,CASSFNPTMGAGLEQYF,TGTGCCAGCAGCTTTAATCCGACTATGGGTGCGGGGCTCGAGCAGTACTTC
TRBJ2-2,TRBD2,-,TRBV3-1/TRBV3-2,CASSQSASGGSTGELFF,TGTGCCAGCAGCCAATCCGCTAGCGGGGGGTCCACCGGGGAGCTGTTTTTT
TRBJ1-2,-,-,TRBV3-1/TRBV3-2,CASSQEGVRGYTF,TGTGCCAGCAGCCAAGAAGGGGTAAGAGGCTACACCTTC
TRBJ2-1,-,-,TRBV27,CASSPPGRGNEQFF,TGTGCCAGCAGTCCCCCGGGGAGGGGGAATGAGCAGTTCTTC
TRBJ2-7,-,-,TRBV3-1/TRBV3-2,CASSQGGHSSYEQYF,TGTGCCAGCAGCCAAGGAGGTCATAGCTCCTACGAGCAGTACTTC
TRBJ1-5,-,few,TRBV29-1,CSVGNSLDQPQHF,TGCAGCGTTGGTAACAGCTTGGATCAGCCCCAGCATTTT